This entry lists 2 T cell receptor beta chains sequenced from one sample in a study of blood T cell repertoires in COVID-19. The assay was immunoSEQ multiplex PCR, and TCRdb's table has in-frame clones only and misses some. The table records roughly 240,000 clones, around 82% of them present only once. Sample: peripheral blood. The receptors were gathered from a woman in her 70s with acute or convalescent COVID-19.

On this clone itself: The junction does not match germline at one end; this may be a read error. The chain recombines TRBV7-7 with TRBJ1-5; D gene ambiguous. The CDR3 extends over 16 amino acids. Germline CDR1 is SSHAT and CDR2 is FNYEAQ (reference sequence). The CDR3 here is CASSWRKTYSNQPQHF. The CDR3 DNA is TGTGCTAGCAGCTGGAGGAAGACCTATAGCAATCAGCCCCAGCATTTT.

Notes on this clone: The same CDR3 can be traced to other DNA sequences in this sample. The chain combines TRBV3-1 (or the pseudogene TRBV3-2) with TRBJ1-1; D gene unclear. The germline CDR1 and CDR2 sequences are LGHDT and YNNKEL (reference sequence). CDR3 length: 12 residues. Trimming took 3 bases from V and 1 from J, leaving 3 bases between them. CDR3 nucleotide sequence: TGTGCCAGCAGCCAGCGGAACACTGAAGCTTTCTTT. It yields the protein CASSQRNTEAFF.